A single sample is the source of the 9 T cell receptor beta chains below, sequenced in a study of control samples from healthy donors and cancer patients. Profiling relied on immunoSEQ multiplex PCR, and the TCRdb table lists in-frame clones only, not all of them. Of about 170,000 clones detected, just over 90% appear once; the ten largest clones hold roughly 3.9%. The sample consisted of blood. These TCRs come from a woman aged 55 to 70 in good health.

The chain has TRBV7-2 and TRBJ2-5, with no clear D. V dropped 1 base and J dropped 0 bases, with 9 bases sitting between them. This CDR3 spans 15 amino acids. CDR1 and CDR2 (germline): SGHTA, FQGNSA. The DNA for the CDR3 is TGTGCCAGCAGCTTAGGGAGACCACACCAAGAGACCCAGTACTTC. Its protein product is CASSLGRPHQETQYF.

This chain joins TRBV5-1 and TRBJ1-3; D not certain. Trimming stripped 4 bases from V and 0 bases from J, with 11 bases between. The germline gives CDR1 SGHRS, CDR2 YFSETQ. The CDR3 sequence is 15 residues long. The chain's CDR3 is CASSPGELSGNTIYF. The DNA for the CDR3 is TGCGCCAGCAGCCCCGGGGAACTCTCTGGAAACACCATATATTTT.

For this clone: The same CDR3 arises from other DNA sequences in this sample as well. J is TRBJ1-3 and V is TRBV7-8, with D tentatively TRBD1 (5 bases). The CDR3 is 14 amino acids. Trimming took off 0 bases at V and 5 bases at J, with 8 bases between the two ends. Germline V gene data show CDR1 as SGHVS and CDR2 as FQNEAQ. The CDR3 reads CASSLAGERNTIYF. In DNA, the CDR3 is TGTGCCAGCAGCTTAGCAGGGGAGAGAAACACCATATATTTT.

The chain links TRBV14 to TRBJ1-2; TRBD1 matches at 9 bases. Trimming cost V 1 base and J 12 bases; bases outside gene matches: 6. CDR1 and CDR2 (germline): SGHDN, FVKESK. This CDR3 region has 13 residues. The CDR3 sequence: CASSQVTGGLNTF. DNA of the CDR3: TGTGCCAGCAGCCAAGTAACAGGGGGCTTAAACACCTTC.

The V and J genes are TRBV30 and TRBJ2-1, with D uncertain. The V end was cut by 6 bases, the J end by 3 bases, with 6 bases between. The CDR3 extends over 11 amino acids. The germline CDR1 and CDR2 sequences are GTSNPN and SVGIG (reference sequence). As DNA, the CDR3 is TGTGCCTGCAGAGACTACAATGAGCAGTTCTTC. This sequence encodes CACRDYNEQFF.

On this clone: A read error may produce the germline difference seen at one junction end. The same CDR3 can be traced to other DNA sequences in this sample. This sequence joins TRBV14 and TRBJ1-1, with TRBD1 matching 8 bases. The CDR3 covers 15 residues. The germline V gene has CDR1 SGHDN and CDR2 FVKESK. This chain's CDR3 is CASSQVNRGSPRAFF. The CDR3 DNA is TGTGCCAGCAGCCAAGTTAACAGGGGGTCACCGAGAGCTTTTTTT.

The CDR3 coding sequence is TGTGCCAGCAGTTACTCGGAGCCCGGGGGAAACACCATATATTTT. Its translation: CASSYSEPGGNTIYF. J is TRBJ1-3 and V is TRBV6-6, with no clear D. The CDR3 sequence is 15 residues long. Germline V gives CDR1 MNHNY, CDR2 SVGAGI (reference sequence). The ends were cut back, 0 bases at V and 4 bases at J, with 10 bases in the middle.

The chain recombines TRBV7-2 with TRBJ2-3, with TRBD2 matching over 7 bases. The CDR3 contains 17 residues. The germline V gene encodes CDR1 SGHTA and CDR2 FQGNSA. Trimming removed 0 bases from V and 2 bases from J; junction bases left unmatched: 8. The CDR3 DNA reads TGTGCCAGCAGCTTAGCGCGGGGGACCTTACTCACAGATACGCAGTATTTT. Encoded protein: CASSLARGTLLTDTQYF.

This chain joins TRBV19 and TRBJ2-7; weak D call: TRBD1 (6 bases). V lost 7 bases to trimming and J lost 4 bases, with 17 bases between them. The CDR3 consists of 14 residues. Germline CDR1 LNHDA, CDR2 SQIVND (reference sequence). In DNA, the CDR3 is TGTGCCAGTAAATCTGGACAGAGTATTTACGAGCAGTACTTC. It specifies CASKSGQSIYEQYF.